Each of the 2 T cell receptor beta chains below was sequenced from the same sample in a study of early T cells in non-severe SARS-CoV-2 infection (dated by TCRdb to 2020 to 2023). Libraries were constructed by 5' RACE. Sequencer: NextSeq 500. Through fastp at Q25 and MiXCR, TCRdb rebuilt clones from the public reads, retaining in-frame beta chains. Identical CDR3 proteins give one entry, which carries the most common genes and DNA. This sample has tens of thousands of distinct CDR3 sequences in its table, and 5.9% of those were observed once. The ten most abundant clones make up 4.8% of the sample. Source material: whole blood. The receptors shown here come from an adult who was a healthcare worker with PCR-confirmed SARS-CoV-2 infection or an uninfected control (not recorded which).

In this sample, this clonotype turned up many times. The rearrangement joins TRBV5-6 to TRBJ2-5; D is perhaps TRBD1 or TRBD2 (5 bases each). With 4 bases removed from V and 1 base from J, the gap between germline ends came to 17 bases. There are 16 residues in the CDR3. Germline lookup yields CDR1 SGHDT and CDR2 YYEEEE. The CDR3 DNA is TGTGCCAGCAGCCCCGGGGCCGGGACGGCCCAAGAGACCCAGTACTTC. Its translation is CASSPGAGTAQETQYF.

This clonotype was seen ten or more times. The rearrangement uses TRBV7-6 and TRBJ2-1, with 7 positions matching TRBD2. V shed 0 bases, J shed 8 bases, and the junction held 7 bases outside the gene matches. The CDR3 extends over 15 amino acids. Germline CDR1 reads SGHVS; CDR2 reads FNYEAQ. The CDR3 spells CASSLAQRDDDEQFF. CDR3 nucleotides: TGTGCCAGCAGCTTAGCCCAGCGGGATGACGATGAGCAGTTCTTC.